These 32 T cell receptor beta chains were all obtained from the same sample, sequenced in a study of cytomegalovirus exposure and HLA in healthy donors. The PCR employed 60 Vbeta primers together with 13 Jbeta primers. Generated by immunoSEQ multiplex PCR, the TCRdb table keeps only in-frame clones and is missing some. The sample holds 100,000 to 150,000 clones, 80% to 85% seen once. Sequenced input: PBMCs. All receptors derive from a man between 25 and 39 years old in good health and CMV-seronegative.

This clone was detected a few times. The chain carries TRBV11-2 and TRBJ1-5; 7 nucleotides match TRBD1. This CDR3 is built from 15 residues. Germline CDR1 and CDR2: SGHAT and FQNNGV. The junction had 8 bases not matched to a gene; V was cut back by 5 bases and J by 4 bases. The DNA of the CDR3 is TGTGCCAGCAGCCTTACAGGGGTCCCAAATCAGCCCCAGCATTTT. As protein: CASSLTGVPNQPQHF. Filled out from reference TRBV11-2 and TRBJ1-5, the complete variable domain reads EAGVAQSPRYKIIEKRQSVAFWCNPISGHATLYWYQQILGQGPKLLIQFQNNGVVDDSQLPKDRFSAERLKGVDSTLKIQPAKLEDSAVYLCASSLTGVPNQPQHFGDGTRLSIL.

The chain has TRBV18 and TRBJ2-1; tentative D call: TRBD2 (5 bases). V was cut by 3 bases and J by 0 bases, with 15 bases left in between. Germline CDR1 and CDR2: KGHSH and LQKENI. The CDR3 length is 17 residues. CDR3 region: CASSPLRGGSSYNEQFF. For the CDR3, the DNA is TGTGCCAGCTCACCGCTACGGGGTGGGAGCTCCTACAATGAGCAGTTCTTC.

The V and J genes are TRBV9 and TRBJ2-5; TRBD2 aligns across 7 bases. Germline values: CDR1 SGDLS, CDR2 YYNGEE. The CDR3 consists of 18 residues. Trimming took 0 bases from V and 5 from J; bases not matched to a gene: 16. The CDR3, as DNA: TGTGCCAGCAGCGTAGCATCGGGAGGCCAGCCGCCTCGGGAGACCCAGTACTTC. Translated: CASSVASGGQPPRETQYF.

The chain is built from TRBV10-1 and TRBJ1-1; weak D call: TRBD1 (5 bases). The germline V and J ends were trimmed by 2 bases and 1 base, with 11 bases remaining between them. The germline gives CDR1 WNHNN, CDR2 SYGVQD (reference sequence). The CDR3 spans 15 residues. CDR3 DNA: TGCGCCAGCAGTGAGAAGTTAAGGGGGAACACTGAAGCTTTCTTT. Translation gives CASSEKLRGNTEAFF.

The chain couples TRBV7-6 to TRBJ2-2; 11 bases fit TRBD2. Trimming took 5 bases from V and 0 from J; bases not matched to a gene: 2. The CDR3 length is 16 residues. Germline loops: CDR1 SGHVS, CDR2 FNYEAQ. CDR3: CASSPSGGTNTGELFF. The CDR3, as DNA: TGTGCCAGCAGCCCTAGCGGGGGGACGAACACCGGGGAGCTGTTTTTT.

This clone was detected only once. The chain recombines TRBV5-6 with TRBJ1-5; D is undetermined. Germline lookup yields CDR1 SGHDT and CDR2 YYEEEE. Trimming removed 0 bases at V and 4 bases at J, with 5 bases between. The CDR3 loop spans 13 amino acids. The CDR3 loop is CASSLGQNQPQHF. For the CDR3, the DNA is TGTGCCAGCAGCTTGGGGCAGAATCAGCCCCAGCATTTT.

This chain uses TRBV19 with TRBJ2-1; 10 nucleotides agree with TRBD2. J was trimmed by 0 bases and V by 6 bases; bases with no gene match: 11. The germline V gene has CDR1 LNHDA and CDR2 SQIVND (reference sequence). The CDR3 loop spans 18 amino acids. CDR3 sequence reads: CASRSMGSGGSSYNEQFF. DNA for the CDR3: TGTGCCAGTAGAAGTATGGGTAGCGGGGGGAGCTCCTACAATGAGCAGTTCTTC.

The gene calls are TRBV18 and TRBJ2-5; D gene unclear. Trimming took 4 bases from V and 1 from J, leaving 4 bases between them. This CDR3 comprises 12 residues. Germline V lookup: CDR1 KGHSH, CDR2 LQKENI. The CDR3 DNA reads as TGTGCCAGCTCACAACTCCAAGAGACCCAGTACTTC. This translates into CASSQLQETQYF.

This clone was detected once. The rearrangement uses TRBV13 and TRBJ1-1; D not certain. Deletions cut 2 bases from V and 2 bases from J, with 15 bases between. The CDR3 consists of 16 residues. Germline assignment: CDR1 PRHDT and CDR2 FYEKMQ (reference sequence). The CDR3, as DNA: TGTGCCAGCAGCTTATCCCGACTCGAGGTAAACACTGAAGCTTTCTTT. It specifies CASSLSRLEVNTEAFF.

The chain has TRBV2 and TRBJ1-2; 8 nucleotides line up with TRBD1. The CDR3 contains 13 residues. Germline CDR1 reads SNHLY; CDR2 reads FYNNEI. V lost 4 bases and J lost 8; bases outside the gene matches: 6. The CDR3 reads CASSGGTGRGYTF. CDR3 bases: TGTGCCAGCAGTGGCGGGACAGGTCGCGGCTACACCTTC.

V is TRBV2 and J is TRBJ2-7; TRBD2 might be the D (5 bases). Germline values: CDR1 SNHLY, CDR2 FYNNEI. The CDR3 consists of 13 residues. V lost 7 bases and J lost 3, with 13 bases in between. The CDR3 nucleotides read TGTGCCAGCACCCATTCGGGGAACTACGAGCAGTACTTC. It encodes CASTHSGNYEQYF.

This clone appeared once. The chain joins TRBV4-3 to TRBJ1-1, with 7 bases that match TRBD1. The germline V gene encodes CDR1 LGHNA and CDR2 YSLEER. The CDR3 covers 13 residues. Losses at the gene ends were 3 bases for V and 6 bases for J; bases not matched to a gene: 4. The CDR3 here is CASSQTGFAEAFF. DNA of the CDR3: TGCGCCAGCAGCCAGACAGGGTTCGCTGAAGCTTTCTTT.

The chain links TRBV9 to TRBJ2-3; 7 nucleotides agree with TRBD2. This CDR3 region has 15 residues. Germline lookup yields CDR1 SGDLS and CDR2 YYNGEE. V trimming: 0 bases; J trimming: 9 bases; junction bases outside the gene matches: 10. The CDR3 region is CASSVEGTWGGTQYF. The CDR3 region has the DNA TGTGCCAGCAGCGTAGAGGGGACTTGGGGGGGGACGCAGTATTTT.

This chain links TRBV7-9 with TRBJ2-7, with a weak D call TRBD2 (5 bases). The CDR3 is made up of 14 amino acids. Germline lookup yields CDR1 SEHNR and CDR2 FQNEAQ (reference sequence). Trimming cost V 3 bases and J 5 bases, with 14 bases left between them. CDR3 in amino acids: CASSFLEDWDEQYF. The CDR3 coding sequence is TGTGCCAGCAGCTTCCTAGAGGACTGGGACGAGCAGTACTTC.

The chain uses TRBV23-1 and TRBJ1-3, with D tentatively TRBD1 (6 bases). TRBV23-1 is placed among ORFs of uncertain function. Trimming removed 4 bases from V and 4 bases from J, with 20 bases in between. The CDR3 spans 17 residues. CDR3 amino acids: CASSLPPRGAEGNTIYF. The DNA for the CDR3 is TGCGCCAGCAGTCTCCCCCCCCGGGGGGCGGAAGGAAACACCATATATTTT.

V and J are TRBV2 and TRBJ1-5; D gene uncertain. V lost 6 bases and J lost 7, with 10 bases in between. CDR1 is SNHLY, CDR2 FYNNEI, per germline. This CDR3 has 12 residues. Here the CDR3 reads CASRAALQPQHF. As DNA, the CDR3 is TGTGCCAGCAGAGCCGCTCTGCAGCCCCAGCATTTT.

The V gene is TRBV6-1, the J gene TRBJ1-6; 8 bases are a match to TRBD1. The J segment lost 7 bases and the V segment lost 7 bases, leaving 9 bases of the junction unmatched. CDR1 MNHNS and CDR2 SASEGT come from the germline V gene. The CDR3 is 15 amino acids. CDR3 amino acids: CASKKGGQVNSPLHF. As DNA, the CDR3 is TGTGCCAGCAAAAAAGGGGGACAGGTAAATTCACCCCTCCACTTT.

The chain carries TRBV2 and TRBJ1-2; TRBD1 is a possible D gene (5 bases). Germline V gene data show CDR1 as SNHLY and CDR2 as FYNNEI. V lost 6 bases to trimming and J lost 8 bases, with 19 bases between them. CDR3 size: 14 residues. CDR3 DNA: TGTGCCAGCAGGAAAACCGGGACTTTGTCCGGCTACACCTTC. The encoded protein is CASRKTGTLSGYTF.

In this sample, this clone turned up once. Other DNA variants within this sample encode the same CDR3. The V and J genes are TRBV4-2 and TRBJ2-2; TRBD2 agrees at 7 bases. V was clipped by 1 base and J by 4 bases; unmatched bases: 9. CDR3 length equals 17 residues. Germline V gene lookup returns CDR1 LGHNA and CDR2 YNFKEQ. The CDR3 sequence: CASSQVELAGVTGELFF. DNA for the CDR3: TGTGCCAGCAGCCAAGTTGAGTTGGCGGGGGTCACCGGGGAGCTGTTTTTT.

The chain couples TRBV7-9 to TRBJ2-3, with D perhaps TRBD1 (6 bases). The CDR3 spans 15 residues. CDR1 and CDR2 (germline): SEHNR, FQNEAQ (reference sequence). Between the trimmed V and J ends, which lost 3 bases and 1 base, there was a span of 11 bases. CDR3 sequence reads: CASSFQQGRTDTQYF. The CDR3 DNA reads TGTGCCAGCAGCTTTCAACAGGGCCGCACAGATACGCAGTATTTT.

CDR3: CASSRLETYGNTEAFF. In DNA form, the CDR3 reads TGTGCCAGCAGCCGGCTGGAGACTTACGGAAACACTGAAGCTTTCTTT. The chain uses TRBV27 and TRBJ1-1; D call uncertain. The length of the CDR3 is 16 residues. The ends were cut back, 6 bases at V and 2 bases at J, with 19 bases in the middle. The germline CDR1 and CDR2 sequences are MNHEY and SMNVEV (reference sequence).

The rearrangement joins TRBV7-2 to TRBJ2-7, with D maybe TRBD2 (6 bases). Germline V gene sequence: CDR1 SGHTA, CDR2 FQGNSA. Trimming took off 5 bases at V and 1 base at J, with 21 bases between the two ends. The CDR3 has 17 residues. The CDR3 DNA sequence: TGTGCCAGCAGCCCCTCGGACGGAGGGGCCCTATCCTACGAGCAGTACTTC. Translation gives CASSPSDGGALSYEQYF. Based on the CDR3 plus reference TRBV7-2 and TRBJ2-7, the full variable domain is GAGVSQSPSNKVTEKGKDVELRCDPISGHTALYWYRQSLGQGLEFLIYFQGNSAPDKSGLPSDRFSAERTGGSVSTLTIQRTQQEDSAVYLCASSPSDGGALSYEQYFGPGTRLTVT.

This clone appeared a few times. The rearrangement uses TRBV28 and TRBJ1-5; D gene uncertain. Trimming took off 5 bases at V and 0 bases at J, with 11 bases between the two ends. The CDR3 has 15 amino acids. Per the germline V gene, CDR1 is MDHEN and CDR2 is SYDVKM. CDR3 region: CASSLNRYSNQPQHF. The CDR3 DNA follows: TGTGCCAGCAGTCTAAACAGATATAGCAATCAGCCCCAGCATTTT.

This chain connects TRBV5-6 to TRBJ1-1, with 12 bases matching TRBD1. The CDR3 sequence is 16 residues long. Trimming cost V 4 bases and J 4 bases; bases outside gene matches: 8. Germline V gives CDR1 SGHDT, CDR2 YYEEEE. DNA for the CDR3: TGTGCCAGCAGCGTACCGGGACAGGGGGCCCCCACTGAAGCTTTCTTT. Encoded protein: CASSVPGQGAPTEAFF.

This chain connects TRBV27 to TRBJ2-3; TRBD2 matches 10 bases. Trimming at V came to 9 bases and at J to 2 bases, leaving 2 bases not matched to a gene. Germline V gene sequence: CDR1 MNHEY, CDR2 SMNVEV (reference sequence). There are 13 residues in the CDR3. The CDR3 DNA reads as TGTGCCAGTAGCGGGGGGCTCACAGATACGCAGTATTTT. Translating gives CASSGGLTDTQYF.

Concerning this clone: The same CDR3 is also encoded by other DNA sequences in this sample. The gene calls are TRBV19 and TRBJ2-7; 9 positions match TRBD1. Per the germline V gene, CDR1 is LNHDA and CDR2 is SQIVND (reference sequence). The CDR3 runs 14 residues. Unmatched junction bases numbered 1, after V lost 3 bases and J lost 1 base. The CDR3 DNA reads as TGTGCCAGTAGTATCGGGACAGGGTCCTACGAGCAGTACTTC. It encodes CASSIGTGSYEQYF.

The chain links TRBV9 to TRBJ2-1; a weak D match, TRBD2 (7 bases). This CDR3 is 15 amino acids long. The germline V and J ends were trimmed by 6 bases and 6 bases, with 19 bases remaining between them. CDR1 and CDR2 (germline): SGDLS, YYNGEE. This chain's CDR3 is CASTKGGGGSNEQFF. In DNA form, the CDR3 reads TGTGCCAGCACCAAAGGGGGGGGAGGCTCCAATGAGCAGTTCTTC.

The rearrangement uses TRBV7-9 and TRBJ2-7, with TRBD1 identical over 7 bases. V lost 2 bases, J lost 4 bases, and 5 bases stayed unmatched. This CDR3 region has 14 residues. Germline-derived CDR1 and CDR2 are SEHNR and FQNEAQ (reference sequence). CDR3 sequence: CASSLRDRAYEQYF. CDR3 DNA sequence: TGTGCCAGCAGCTTACGGGACAGAGCTTACGAGCAGTACTTC.

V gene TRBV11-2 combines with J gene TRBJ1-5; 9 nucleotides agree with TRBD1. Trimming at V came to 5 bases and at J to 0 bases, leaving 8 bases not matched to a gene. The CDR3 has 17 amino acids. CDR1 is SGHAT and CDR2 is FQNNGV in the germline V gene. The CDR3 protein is CASSRQGGKYSNQPQHF. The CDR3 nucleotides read TGTGCCAGCAGCCGACAGGGGGGGAAGTATAGCAATCAGCCCCAGCATTTT.

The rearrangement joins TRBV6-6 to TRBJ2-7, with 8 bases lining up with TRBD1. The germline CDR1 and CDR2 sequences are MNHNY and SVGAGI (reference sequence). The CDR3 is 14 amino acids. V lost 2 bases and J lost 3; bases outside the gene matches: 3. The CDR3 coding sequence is TGTGCCAGCAGTTACCGTGGACAGGGCTACGAGCAGTACTTC. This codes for CASSYRGQGYEQYF.

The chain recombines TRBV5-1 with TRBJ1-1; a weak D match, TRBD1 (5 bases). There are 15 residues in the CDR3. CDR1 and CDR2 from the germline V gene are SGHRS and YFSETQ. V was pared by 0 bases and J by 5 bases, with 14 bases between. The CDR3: CASSLEGREGTEAFF. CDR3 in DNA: TGCGCCAGCAGCTTGGAGGGCAGGGAAGGGACTGAAGCTTTCTTT.

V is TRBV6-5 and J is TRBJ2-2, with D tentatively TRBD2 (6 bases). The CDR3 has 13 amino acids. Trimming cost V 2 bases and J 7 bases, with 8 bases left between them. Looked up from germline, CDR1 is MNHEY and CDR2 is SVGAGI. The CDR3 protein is CASSYGGNGELFF. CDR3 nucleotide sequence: TGTGCCAGCAGTTACGGAGGGAACGGGGAGCTGTTTTTT.